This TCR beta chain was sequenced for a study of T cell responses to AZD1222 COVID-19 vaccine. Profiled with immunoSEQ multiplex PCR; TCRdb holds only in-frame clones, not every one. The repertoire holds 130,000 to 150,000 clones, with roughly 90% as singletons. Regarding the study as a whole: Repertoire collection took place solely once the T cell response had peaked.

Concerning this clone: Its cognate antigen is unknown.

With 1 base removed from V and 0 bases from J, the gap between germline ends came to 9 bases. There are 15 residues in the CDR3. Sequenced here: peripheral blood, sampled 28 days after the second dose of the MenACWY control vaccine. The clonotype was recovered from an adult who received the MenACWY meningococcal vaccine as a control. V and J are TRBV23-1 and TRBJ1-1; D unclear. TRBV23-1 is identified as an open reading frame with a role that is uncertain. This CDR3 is CASSQFWVMNTEAFF. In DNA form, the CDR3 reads TGCGCCAGCAGTCAATTTTGGGTGATGAACACTGAAGCTTTCTTT.